Listed here is a single TCR beta chain. The target of this receptor is not known. Base qualities are not recorded, but no much larger clone differs from it by a single base. The CDR3 holds 11 amino acids from the cysteine to the phenylalanine. CDR3 DNA is the only sequence kept; it has 33 bases, read in frame from the first base. Germline trimming amounts to 7 bases on V and 8 bases on J, with 5 as the count of junction bases outside the gene matches. The germline V gene yields SQVTM for CDR1 and ANQGSEA for CDR2. These data belong to a study of OX40 agonist ivuxolimab in advanced cancers. As for the study more broadly: Ivuxolimab was a fully human IgG2 agonistic monoclonal antibody targeting the costimulatory receptor OX40 (CD134). The monotherapy dose-escalation portion (N of about 47 patients) of the phase I ivuxolimab trial is reported in the paper. Partial responses occurred in three dose-escalation patients, of whom one had hepatocellular carcinoma and two had cutaneous melanoma. Prior anti-PD-1, anti-PD-L1 or anti-CTLA-4 therapy was permitted, and checkpoint inhibitors had been received by 30% to 40% of dose-escalation patients. Intravenous ivuxolimab was administered to patients every 2 weeks at six dose levels: 0.01, 0.1, 0.3, 1.5, 3 and 10 mg/kg. Among the approximately 54 dose-escalation patients, about 20 had hepatocellular carcinoma, roughly 15 melanoma, 9 renal cell carcinoma and 9 head and neck cancer. Peripheral TCRbeta sequencing was intended to test whether TCR sequence diversity was altered and clonal T-cell expansion was caused by ivuxolimab. A male proportion of 70% to 90% and a mean age of approximately 61 years, ranging from roughly 23 to 80, were recorded for the dose-escalation cohort.

Patients with a history of autoimmune disease or receiving systemic immunosuppression were excluded from the trial. In every dose cohort, peripheral blood was drawn for TCR sequencing at baseline, cycle 4 day 1, and cycle 7 day 1. Samples were obtained from an open-label, multicenter, first-in-human phase I dose-escalation trial of ivuxolimab. Adults with locally advanced or metastatic head and neck squamous cell, hepatocellular, melanoma or renal cell carcinoma were enrolled in the trial. Before TCR sequencing, CD4+ and CD8+ T cells were separately sorted from peripheral blood. On the study overall, not on this receptor specifically: At doses from 0.1 to 3.0 mg/kg, clonal expansion was seen in both CD4+ and CD8+ blood T cells between baseline and week 6. On average, CD8+ T cells showed more expanded clones than CD4+ T cells after ivuxolimab. Low levels of normalized T-cell clonal expansion were also shown by some nonresponding patients. In the 0.1-3.0 mg/kg groups, partial responders had among the lowest normalized peripheral clonal expansion, particularly in CD8+ T cells. Antigen specificity was not determined for the clonally expanded peripheral T cells.

Genomic DNA was extracted from sorted cells for sequencing of the TCRbeta CDR3 region. The immunoSEQ Assay was used for sequencing of TCRbeta CDR3 regions. TCRdb took over this immuneACCESS table, retaining in-frame rearrangements with V and J assigned. Such tables are incomplete; in checked studies, under half of the missing clones stem from an unresolved V gene, and the remainder is unexplained. The sample has around 53,000 clones on record, approximately 87% of them singletons. The ten largest clones take up roughly 6.7% of the sample. The sample here was CD4+ or CD8+ T cells sorted from blood, taken in a trial of the OX40 agonist ivuxolimab. The TCR originated in an adult with an advanced solid tumor such as melanoma, head and neck, liver or kidney cancer. The sequence is built from TRBV29-1 and TRBJ2-1, with 7 bases aligning to TRBD1. The CDR3 is CSGQGDHEQFF. The base sequence is TGCAGCGGCCAGGGGGACCATGAGCAGTTCTTC.